These 14 T cell receptor beta chains originate from one sample sequenced in a study of T cells after yellow fever vaccination (dated by TCRdb to the late 2010s). The intended sense of this specimen's treatment or condition label: live attenuated yellow fever vaccine strain. The library was produced with 5' RACE. The instrument given in TCRdb is Illumina HiSeq 2500. In-frame beta chains were kept once TCRdb had trimmed the public reads at Q25 with fastp and called clones with MiXCR. Entries that share a CDR3 protein sequence are merged under the most common genes and DNA. Within this sample are under 700,000 distinct CDR3 sequences, with about 17% of them counted one time only. The ten largest clones add up to 15% to 20% of the sample. The sequencing used PBMCs, collected roughly 5 days after the first yellow fever vaccination. These receptors all stem from a man between 18 and 29 years old who received the YFV17D yellow fever vaccine.

Note on this clonotype: At one boundary the junction diverges from the germline segment, which might be a read error. J is TRBJ2-3 and V is TRBV12-3 or TRBV12-4; 9 bases fit TRBD2. The CDR3 contains 18 residues. CDR3 nucleotides: TGTGCCATCAGTTTGATAGAAGCGGGGGGATTCCGGGGAGATACGCAGTATTTT. Protein sequence: CAISLIEAGGFRGDTQYF.

The chain uses TRBV5-5 and TRBJ2-2, with D possibly being TRBD2 (5 bases). V was clipped by 4 bases and J by 4 bases, with 14 bases between them. The CDR3 length is 15 residues. Germline loops: CDR1 SGHKS, CDR2 YYEKEE (reference sequence). CDR3: CASSVDWSVTGELFF. CDR3 in DNA: TGTGCCAGCAGCGTGGACTGGAGCGTCACCGGGGAGCTGTTTTTT.

The chain has TRBV4-3 and TRBJ1-1, with 8 bases identical to TRBD1. V shed 0 bases and J 8 bases; nucleotides not matched to a gene: 14. This CDR3 has 17 residues. Germline V gene sequence: CDR1 LGHNA, CDR2 YSLEER. The CDR3 nucleotides read TGCGCCAGCAGCCAAGATTCCCGGACAGGGAACATAATCGAAGCTTTCTTT. This encodes CASSQDSRTGNIIEAFF.

The chain is built from TRBV4-1 and TRBJ2-1; D ambiguous. V lost 2 bases and J 7 bases, leaving 21 bases between the germline ends. CDR3 length equals 17 residues. Germline values: CDR1 MGHRA, CDR2 YSYEKL. The CDR3 nucleotides are TGCGCCAGCAGCCAACCCCGCGCAAGGATGGTGCAAAATGAGCAGTTCTTC. Encoded protein: CASSQPRARMVQNEQFF.

This clonotype was detected only a few times. V is TRBV4-2 and J is TRBJ2-1, with D maybe TRBD1 (7 bases). Germline assignment: CDR1 LGHNA and CDR2 YNFKEQ. The CDR3 is 17 residues long. Deletions cut 0 bases from V and 1 base from J, with 13 bases between. Written as DNA, the CDR3 is TGTGCCAGCAGCCAAGATGCTGCAGGGGGGTCCTACAATGAGCAGTTCTTC. Protein sequence: CASSQDAAGGSYNEQFF.

V gene TRBV5-6 combines with J gene TRBJ2-6, with TRBD2 matching over 8 bases. Germline CDR1 is SGHDT and CDR2 is YYEEEE. The CDR3 contains 19 residues. Trimming at V came to 3 bases and at J to 1 base, leaving 12 bases not matched to a gene. CDR3 DNA: TGTGCCAGCAGCTACAACGTACTAGCGGAAATGTCTGGGGCCAACGTCCTGACTTTC. It codes for CASSYNVLAEMSGANVLTF.

This clonotype was found a few times. The chain recombines TRBV18 with TRBJ1-1, with D unresolved. Germline values: CDR1 KGHSH, CDR2 LQKENI. V lost 1 base, J lost 0 bases, and 6 bases lay in between. CDR3 size: 14 residues. CDR3 loop: CASSPQVMNTEAFF. CDR3 coding DNA: TGTGCCAGCTCACCACAGGTCATGAACACTGAAGCTTTCTTT.

This clonotype occurred many times. The chain has TRBV7-2 and TRBJ2-3, with D tentatively TRBD1 (5 bases). Germline assignment: CDR1 SGHTA and CDR2 FQGNSA. Trimming pared 5 bases from V and 2 bases from J, leaving 11 bases between. This CDR3 is built from 14 residues. In nucleotides, the CDR3 is TGTGCCAGCAGCACTACAGGACACACAGATACGCAGTATTTT. Protein product: CASSTTGHTDTQYF. Drawing the rest from reference TRBV7-2 and TRBJ2-3, the complete variable domain is GAGVSQSPSNKVTEKGKDVELRCDPISGHTALYWYRQSLGQGLEFLIYFQGNSAPDKSGLPSDRFSAERTGGSVSTLTIQRTQQEDSAVYLCASSTTGHTDTQYFGPGTRLTVL.

This clonotype was counted only a few times. This chain joins TRBV19 and TRBJ2-5; 8 nucleotides line up with TRBD1. V lost 5 bases to trimming and J lost 5 bases; unmatched junction nucleotides: 16. In germline, CDR1 is LNHDA, CDR2 SQIVND (reference sequence). The CDR3 is 17 residues long. Here the CDR3 DNA reads TGTGCCAGTAGTTCGGGACAGGACCTCTCCGTATGGGAGACCCAGTACTTC. This gives the protein CASSSGQDLSVWETQYF.

This clonotype was observed a few times. This chain uses TRBV5-5 with TRBJ1-2; 10 bases are shared with TRBD1. After removal of 4 bases from V and 4 bases from J, the junction contained 13 bases not matched to a gene. Germline CDR1 and CDR2: SGHKS and YYEKEE (reference sequence). This CDR3 region has 17 residues. The CDR3 protein is CASSPEGTGAFGYGYTF. The CDR3 DNA follows: TGTGCCAGCAGCCCGGAGGGGACAGGGGCATTTGGCTATGGCTACACCTTC.

This clonotype was observed a few times. This sequence joins TRBV7-9 and TRBJ2-3; TRBD1 is a possible D gene (5 bases). In germline, CDR1 is SEHNR, CDR2 FQNEAQ (reference sequence). The CDR3 sequence is 13 residues long. Trimming cost V 4 bases and J 3 bases, with 8 bases left between them. CDR3 in amino acids: CASSSTVTDTQYF. For the CDR3, the DNA is TGTGCCAGCAGCTCGACAGTTACAGATACGCAGTATTTT.

A few counts support this clonotype. J is TRBJ2-1 and V is TRBV11-2, with D tentatively TRBD1 or TRBD2 (5 bases each). CDR3 length: 17 residues. Trimming left V 4 bases short and J 3 bases short, with 19 bases between. Germline values: CDR1 SGHAT, CDR2 FQNNGV. The CDR3 nucleotides are TGTGCCAGCAGCTCTGATCTCGGGGCTAGAGGCTACAATGAGCAGTTCTTC. As protein: CASSSDLGARGYNEQFF.

This clonotype came up a few times. The chain links TRBV2 to TRBJ2-3; D is perhaps TRBD1 or TRBD2 (5 bases each). CDR1 is SNHLY, CDR2 FYNNEI, per germline. CDR3 size: 17 residues. With 2 bases removed from V and 1 base from J, the gap between germline ends came to 16 bases. The CDR3 sequence is CASSERLGARGTDTQYF. For the CDR3, the DNA is TGTGCCAGCAGTGAAAGGCTCGGGGCTAGGGGCACAGATACGCAGTATTTT.

The chain employs TRBV2 and TRBJ1-1; D unclear. V lost 3 bases, J lost 8 bases, and 13 bases lay in between. Germline V lookup: CDR1 SNHLY, CDR2 FYNNEI. The CDR3 runs 13 residues. The DNA of the CDR3 is TGTGCCAGCAGTGATCGATGGTCGGCGGAAGCTTTCTTT. Translation gives CASSDRWSAEAFF.